Sequencing of this T cell receptor (beta chain) was carried out in a study of CD8 T cells in Susac syndrome. The RNA, about 0.5 to 1 ug, was put through reverse transcription using random hexamers. MiXCR was run by TCRdb on the immunoSEQ multiplex PCR reads, yielding one entry per CDR3 protein. The table lists approximately 110,000 distinct CDR3 sequences, just under 95% of them singletons. Trimming stripped 1 base from V and 0 bases from J, with 7 bases between. CDR1 is SGHRS, CDR2 YFSETQ, per germline. CDR3 size: 14 residues. This chain links TRBV5-1 with TRBJ1-1; D uncertain. The TCR sequence derives from a human donor in good health. The sample comprised CD4+ T cells from PBMCs. The CDR3 bases are TGCGCCAGCAGCTTGACAGATATGAACACTGAAGCTTTCTTT. Translated, it gives CASSLTDMNTEAFF.